The 8 T cell receptor beta chains below come from one sample, sequenced in a study of identical twins. TCRdb passed the 5' RACE reads through MiXCR, listing each CDR3 protein once. The sample holds approximately 280,000 distinct CDR3 sequences, less than 9% seen once. Another study also made use of these data, one on yellow fever vaccine responses in identical twins.

The sample was memory (CD45RO+) T cells sorted from blood. These receptors came from a woman under 30 in good health.

This clonotype was seen at least ten times. This chain uses TRBV20-1 with TRBJ1-1, with D perhaps TRBD1 (6 bases). This CDR3 spans 13 amino acids. Germline assignment: CDR1 DFQATT and CDR2 SNEGSKA (reference sequence). Trimming took 3 bases from V and 6 from J, leaving 14 bases between them. CDR3 in amino acids: CSASEGGVSEAFF. CDR3 DNA sequence: TGCAGTGCTAGCGAGGGGGGGGTTTCTGAAGCTTTCTTT.

This clonotype was seen only a few times. The V gene is TRBV4-2, the J gene TRBJ2-1; 10 bases fit TRBD2. V gave up 0 bases and J gave up 4 bases; unmatched junction bases: 12. The CDR3 totals 19 residues. The germline V gene has CDR1 LGHNA and CDR2 YNFKEQ. The CDR3 is CASSQDSAGGAVEYNEQFF. CDR3 nucleotide sequence: TGTGCCAGCAGCCAAGATTCAGCGGGAGGGGCCGTGGAGTACAATGAGCAGTTCTTC.

This clonotype came up a few times. This chain joins TRBV2 and TRBJ1-4; possible D gene TRBD1, 6 bases. Germline CDR1 and CDR2: SNHLY and FYNNEI. V was shortened by 3 bases and J by 4 bases, with 9 bases between the two germline ends. The CDR3 is 14 residues long. CDR3 nucleotide sequence: TGTGCCAGCAGTGAGGGACACCTTAATGAAAAACTGTTTTTT. This sequence encodes CASSEGHLNEKLFF.

A few counts support this clonotype. The gene calls are TRBV6-2 or TRBV6-3 and TRBJ2-3, with D perhaps matching TRBD1 (6 bases). CDR3 length equals 14 residues. Germline V lookup: CDR1 MNHEY, CDR2 SVGEGT. Trimming cost V 2 bases and J 2 bases, with 8 bases left between them. DNA of the CDR3: TGTGCCAGCAGTTACGGGGGCAACACAGATACGCAGTATTTT. Amino acids: CASSYGGNTDTQYF.

The chain links TRBV20-1 to TRBJ2-1; 10 bases are a match to TRBD2. Losses at the gene ends were 4 bases for V and 3 bases for J; bases not matched to a gene: 6. CDR1 DFQATT and CDR2 SNEGSKA come from the germline V gene (reference sequence). This CDR3 has 15 residues. In nucleotides, the CDR3 is TGCAGTGCTATCTCCGGGACTAGCGTCTACAATGAGCAGTTCTTC. Protein product: CSAISGTSVYNEQFF.

The chain employs TRBV18 and TRBJ2-1, with 7 bases matching TRBD1. V shed 0 bases and J 10 bases; nucleotides not matched to a gene: 9. Germline V gene data show CDR1 as KGHSH and CDR2 as LQKENI. This CDR3 comprises 15 residues. DNA of the CDR3: TGTGCCAGCTCACCACCAGTTACAGGGGCTGGAGAGCAGTTCTTC. Amino acid sequence: CASSPPVTGAGEQFF.

This clonotype was recorded a few times. J is TRBJ2-1 and V is TRBV11-3; 10 bases fit TRBD2. V shed 5 bases and J 12 bases; nucleotides not matched to a gene: 10. CDR1 and CDR2 (germline): SGHNT, YENEEA. The CDR3 has 14 amino acids. CDR3 nucleotide sequence: TGTGCCAGCAGCCCCCCCCCTAGCGGGAGCTCGCAGTTCTTC. Protein product: CASSPPPSGSSQFF. The entire variable domain, with the rest obtained from reference TRBV11-3 and TRBJ2-1, is as follows: EAGVVQSPRYKIIEKKQPVAFWCNPISGHNTLYWYLQNLGQGPELLIRYENEEAVDDSQLPKDRFSAERLKGVDSTLKIQPAELGDSAVYLCASSPPPSGSSQFFGPGTRLTVL.

This clonotype was counted at least ten times. This chain connects TRBV5-1 to TRBJ2-7, with 8 bases lining up with TRBD2. Germline V gene data show CDR1 as SGHRS and CDR2 as YFSETQ. The CDR3 runs to 16 residues. The J segment lost 0 bases and the V segment lost 0 bases, leaving 5 bases of the junction unmatched. The CDR3 loop reads CASSLEISGASYEQYF. CDR3 sequence (DNA): TGCGCCAGCAGCTTGGAGATTAGCGGGGCCTCCTACGAGCAGTACTTC.